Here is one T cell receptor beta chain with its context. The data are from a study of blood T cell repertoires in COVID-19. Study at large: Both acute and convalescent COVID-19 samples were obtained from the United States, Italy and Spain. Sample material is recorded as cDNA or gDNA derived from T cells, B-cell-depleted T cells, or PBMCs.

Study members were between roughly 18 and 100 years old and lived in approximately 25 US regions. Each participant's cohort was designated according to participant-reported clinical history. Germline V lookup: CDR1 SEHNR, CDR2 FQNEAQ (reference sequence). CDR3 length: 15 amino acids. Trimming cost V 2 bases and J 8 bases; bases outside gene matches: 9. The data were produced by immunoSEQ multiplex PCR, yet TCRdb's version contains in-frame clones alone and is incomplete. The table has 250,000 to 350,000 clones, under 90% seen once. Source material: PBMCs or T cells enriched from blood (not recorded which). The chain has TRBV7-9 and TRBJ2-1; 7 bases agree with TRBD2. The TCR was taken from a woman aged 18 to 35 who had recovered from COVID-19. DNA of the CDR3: TGTGCCAGCAGCTTACGGGGCGGGAGTAGGGATGAGCAGTTCTTC. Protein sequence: CASSLRGGSRDEQFF.